Following are 28 T cell receptor beta chains from one sample sequenced in a study of naive and memory T cell subsets. Ligated cDNA underwent four rounds of PCR with nested alpha and beta constant region primers and SP2. TCRdb re-called the 5' RACE reads through MiXCR, storing one row per CDR3 protein. This repertoire shows over 50,000 distinct CDR3 sequences, about 7.1% found once; its top ten account for approximately 9.4%. The library had UMIs added by 3' ligation of an oligonucleotide to TCR cDNA. The origin of the receptors is a female donor in good health.

This clonotype was detected a few times. The chain recombines TRBV18 with TRBJ1-2, with TRBD1 matching over 7 bases. Trimming at V came to 5 bases and at J to 4 bases, leaving 7 bases not matched to a gene. The germline V gene encodes CDR1 KGHSH and CDR2 LQKENI. There are 14 residues in the CDR3. For the CDR3, the DNA is TGTGCCAGCTCAAACACAGGGGACTCCTATGGCTACACCTTC. Translating gives CASSNTGDSYGYTF. The whole variable domain, filled in from reference TRBV18 and TRBJ1-2, reads NAGVMQNPRHLVRRRGQEARLRCSPMKGHSHVYWYRQLPEEGLKFMVYLQKENIIDESGMPKERFSAEFPKEGPSILRIQQVVRGDSAAYFCASSNTGDSYGYTFGSGTRLTVV.

This clonotype was counted at least ten times. The gene calls are TRBV29-1 and TRBJ2-5, with D maybe TRBD1 (7 bases). The germline V gene encodes CDR1 SQVTM and CDR2 ANQGSEA. V lost 7 bases to trimming and J lost 0 bases, with 15 bases between them. The CDR3 covers 14 residues. The CDR3 DNA is TGCAGCGGATGGACAGGAGGGTACCAAGAGACCCAGTACTTC. Translated: CSGWTGGYQETQYF.

This clonotype was counted a few times. The J gene is TRBJ1-1, the V gene TRBV6-5; D uncertain. V was cut by 7 bases and J by 6 bases, with 18 bases left in between. The CDR3 consists of 14 residues. CDR1 is MNHEY, CDR2 SVGAGI, per germline. The CDR3 reads CASTSPGDLAEAFF. The CDR3 coding sequence is TGTGCCAGCACTTCTCCCGGGGATTTGGCTGAAGCTTTCTTT.

The chain couples TRBV12-3 or TRBV12-4 to TRBJ2-2, with no clear D. The CDR3 spans 11 residues. Trimming removed 5 bases at V and 2 bases at J, with 0 bases between. For the CDR3, the DNA is TGTGCCAGCAGTAACACCGGGGAGCTGTTTTTT. Translated: CASSNTGELFF.

Sample share makes this clonotype medium-sized (0.01 to 0.1%). The chain is built from TRBV4-3 and TRBJ2-3; weak D call: TRBD1 (6 bases). Trimming pared 1 base from V and 4 bases from J, leaving 12 bases between. The CDR3 consists of 15 residues. Per germline, CDR1 LGHNA and CDR2 YSLEER. This CDR3 is CASSQVRGGPDTQYF. DNA for the CDR3: TGCGCCAGCAGCCAAGTAAGAGGGGGTCCAGATACGCAGTATTTT.

This clonotype was recorded at least ten times. The V and J genes are TRBV29-1 and TRBJ2-1; 11 nucleotides align to TRBD1. CDR1 is SQVTM, CDR2 ANQGSEA, per germline. J lost 4 bases, V lost 7 bases, and 9 bases had no gene match. The CDR3 loop spans 15 amino acids. The DNA for the CDR3 is TGCAGCGCCGAGGCCCGGGACAGGGGGTACAATGAGCAGTTCTTC. It encodes CSAEARDRGYNEQFF.

The chain employs TRBV4-3 and TRBJ1-2; no reliable D call. This CDR3 contains 13 residues. Germline V gene data show CDR1 as LGHNA and CDR2 as YSLEER. Trimming cost V 0 bases and J 8 bases, with 10 bases left between them. The CDR3 loop is CASSQDKGYGYTF. CDR3 in DNA: TGCGCCAGCAGCCAAGATAAAGGGTACGGCTACACCTTC.

This clonotype was counted many times. J is TRBJ1-6 and V is TRBV6-5; weak D call: TRBD1 (5 bases). The CDR3 runs 15 residues. Germline V CDR1 and CDR2: MNHEY, SVGAGI. Trimming took 6 bases from V and 8 from J, leaving 17 bases between them. The CDR3 DNA follows: TGTGCCAGCAGCCGGGACCGGGCCCAAGATTCACCCCTCCACTTT. It is translated as CASSRDRAQDSPLHF.

This clonotype has just a few counts. The chain couples TRBV10-3 to TRBJ2-3, with 15 bases identical to TRBD2. With V trimmed by 4 bases and J by 7 bases, 6 bases remained unmatched. Germline CDR1 and CDR2: ENHRY and SYGVKD. This CDR3 is built from 16 residues. CDR3 region: CAISGTSGGAAHTQYF. The CDR3 DNA follows: TGTGCCATCAGTGGGACTAGCGGGGGGGCCGCCCATACGCAGTATTTT.

The CDR3 bases are TGTGCCAGCAGCTTAGTATCAGGGAGAGAAGGCTACACCTTC. Translation: CASSLVSGREGYTF. The rearrangement links TRBV11-2 to TRBJ1-2; D perhaps matches TRBD1 (5 bases). V was trimmed by 1 base and J by 8 bases, leaving 14 bases between them. This CDR3 region has 14 residues. Germline lookup yields CDR1 SGHAT and CDR2 FQNNGV. Full variable domain (rest looked up from reference TRBV11-2 and TRBJ1-2): EAGVAQSPRYKIIEKRQSVAFWCNPISGHATLYWYQQILGQGPKLLIQFQNNGVVDDSQLPKDRFSAERLKGVDSTLKIQPAKLEDSAVYLCASSLVSGREGYTFGSGTRLTVV.

This clonotype was counted between two and nine times. V usage is TRBV27 and J usage is TRBJ1-1; tentatively, D is TRBD1 (6 bases). This CDR3 spans 15 amino acids. The ends were cut back, 4 bases at V and 10 bases at J, with 22 bases in the middle. Germline V gene sequence: CDR1 MNHEY, CDR2 SMNVEV (reference sequence). For the CDR3, the DNA is TGTGCCAGCAGTTCCCGGGACACCTCTTTTCTGACAGCTTTCTTT. Translation: CASSSRDTSFLTAFF.

This clonotype was counted many times. J is TRBJ2-5 and V is TRBV7-3, with D possibly being TRBD1 (6 bases). The CDR3 has 15 amino acids. Trimming cost V 1 base and J 2 bases, with 11 bases left between them. The germline CDR1 and CDR2 sequences are SGHTA and FQGTGA. CDR3 protein: CASSLMQGRQETQYF. DNA of the CDR3: TGTGCCAGCAGCTTAATGCAGGGGCGACAAGAGACCCAGTACTTC.

This clonotype came up a few times. V and J are TRBV7-2 and TRBJ1-1; 8 bases fit TRBD1. Trimming at V came to 6 bases and at J to 12 bases, leaving 9 bases not matched to a gene. The CDR3 loop spans 12 amino acids. The germline gives CDR1 SGHTA, CDR2 FQGNSA. The CDR3 loop is CASSFDRGTSFF. The CDR3 DNA follows: TGTGCCAGCAGTTTTGACAGGGGCACGTCTTTCTTT.

This clonotype has just a few counts. The chain has TRBV6-1 and TRBJ1-2; a possible D gene is TRBD1 (6 bases). V lost 1 base, J lost 14 bases, and 20 bases lay in between. In germline, CDR1 is MNHNS, CDR2 SASEGT. The CDR3 has 14 amino acids. The CDR3 is CASSEGTTWGARTF. The CDR3 DNA follows: TGTGCCAGCAGTGAAGGAACAACATGGGGGGCTCGTACCTTC.

Many counts were recorded for this clonotype. The chain links TRBV24-1 to TRBJ2-3; D tentatively fits TRBD1 or TRBD2 (6 bases each). CDR1 and CDR2 (germline): KGHDR, SFDVKD. V dropped 8 bases and J dropped 2 bases, with 10 bases sitting between them. The CDR3 runs 13 residues. For the CDR3, the DNA is TGTGCCACCAAGTCGGGGGCCACAGATACGCAGTATTTT. Residues: CATKSGATDTQYF.

The sample holds many counts of this clonotype. The chain couples TRBV29-1 to TRBJ1-5, with D possibly being TRBD1 (5 bases). This CDR3 spans 15 amino acids. Deletions cut 6 bases from V and 0 bases from J, with 15 bases between. Germline CDR1 reads SQVTM; CDR2 reads ANQGSEA. For the CDR3, the DNA is TGCAGCGTCGGGGCGTGGGATCATAGCAATCAGCCCCAGCATTTT. It encodes CSVGAWDHSNQPQHF.

This clonotype was picked up many times. The chain couples TRBV30 to TRBJ1-2; D is unclear. Trimming shortened V by 5 bases and J by 4 bases, and 5 bases separated the two germline ends. Germline-derived CDR1 and CDR2 are GTSNPN and SVGIG (reference sequence). This CDR3 region has 10 residues. CDR3 protein: CAWQSYGYTF. The CDR3 nucleotides read TGTGCCTGGCAGAGCTATGGCTACACCTTC. Combining the CDR3 with reference TRBV30 and TRBJ1-2 gives the whole variable domain SQTIHQWPATLVQPVGSPLSLECTVEGTSNPNLYWYRQAAGRGLQLLFYSVGIGQISSEVPQNLSASRPQDRQFILSSKKLLLSDSGFYLCAWQSYGYTFGSGTRLTVV.

Only a few counts were recorded for this clonotype. The V call is TRBV27, the J call TRBJ2-7; TRBD1 matches at 7 bases. Trimming at V came to 2 bases and at J to 1 base, leaving 11 bases not matched to a gene. This CDR3 spans 17 amino acids. Germline-derived CDR1 and CDR2 are MNHEY and SMNVEV (reference sequence). In DNA, the CDR3 is TGTGCCAGCAGTTTAGGCCCTCCAGGGACAGCTTCCTACGAGCAGTACTTC. As protein: CASSLGPPGTASYEQYF.

The genes are TRBV6-5 and TRBJ1-1, with D possibly matching TRBD1 (6 bases). Germline assignment: CDR1 MNHEY and CDR2 SVGAGI. CDR3 length: 14 residues. With 1 base removed from V and 7 bases from J, the gap between germline ends came to 13 bases. The CDR3 here is CASSYYRQDSEAFF. Written as DNA, the CDR3 is TGTGCCAGCAGTTACTACCGACAGGACAGTGAAGCTTTCTTT.

This clonotype was seen at least ten times. The chain uses TRBV11-1 and TRBJ2-1, with 8 bases fitting TRBD2. V lost 4 bases, J lost 0 bases, and 8 bases stayed unmatched. The CDR3 has 17 residues. CDR1 and CDR2 from the germline V gene are SGHAT and FQDESV (reference sequence). CDR3 region: CASSYIAGSSSYNEQFF. The CDR3 DNA is TGTGCCAGCAGCTATATAGCGGGGTCGAGCTCCTACAATGAGCAGTTCTTC.

In its sample, this clonotype was seen many times. The rearrangement links TRBV6-1 to TRBJ1-2, with no clear D. V lost 2 bases, J lost 2 bases, and 9 bases lay in between. This CDR3 has 14 amino acids. Per the germline V gene, CDR1 is MNHNS and CDR2 is SASEGT. The CDR3 spells CASSEIEANYGYTF. DNA of the CDR3: TGTGCCAGCAGTGAAATTGAGGCGAACTATGGCTACACCTTC.

This clonotype was picked up a small number of times. The CDR3 reads CSVEYPQLHTQYF. CDR3 coding DNA: TGCAGCGTTGAATATCCACAGCTCCATACGCAGTATTTT. The rearrangement joins TRBV29-1 to TRBJ2-3; unclear D gene. The CDR3 loop spans 13 amino acids. V lost 2 bases to trimming and J lost 7 bases, with 13 bases between them. CDR1 SQVTM and CDR2 ANQGSEA come from the germline V gene.

This clonotype was seen a few times. The rearrangement links TRBV29-1 to TRBJ2-2, with 9 bases aligning to TRBD2. The germline gives CDR1 SQVTM, CDR2 ANQGSEA. The CDR3 loop spans 15 amino acids. The ends lost 7 bases at V and 1 base at J; junction bases unmatched: 7. This CDR3 is CSAGGGAVNTGELFF. The CDR3 nucleotides read TGCAGCGCCGGCGGGGGGGCAGTGAACACCGGGGAGCTGTTTTTT.

V gene TRBV12-3 or TRBV12-4 combines with J gene TRBJ2-4, with no clear D. The CDR3 length is 14 residues. Deletions cut 2 bases from V and 5 bases from J, with 10 bases between. CDR3 residues: CASSLWQSENIQYF. The CDR3 DNA reads TGTGCCAGCAGTTTATGGCAGTCCGAAAACATTCAGTACTTC.

The chain joins TRBV30 to TRBJ1-2; D is ambiguous. This CDR3 has 11 residues. V gave up 2 bases and J gave up 2 bases, with 3 bases separating them. Germline loops: CDR1 GTSNPN, CDR2 SVGIG (reference sequence). For the CDR3, the DNA is TGTGCCTGGAGTAGAAACTATGGCTACACCTTC. Translated: CAWSRNYGYTF.

This clonotype has ten or more counts. The gene calls are TRBV7-8 and TRBJ1-1; D remains unclear. Trimming removed 7 bases from V and 1 base from J, with 13 bases in between. CDR1 and CDR2 (germline): SGHVS, FQNEAQ. This CDR3 comprises 14 residues. CDR3 sequence reads: CASISRRANTEAFF. CDR3 bases: TGTGCCAGCATATCGAGGCGGGCGAACACTGAAGCTTTCTTT.

This chain joins TRBV28 and TRBJ2-5; a weak D match, TRBD1 (6 bases). Germline CDR1 is MDHEN and CDR2 is SYDVKM. The V end was cut by 3 bases, the J end by 5 bases, with 13 bases between. The CDR3 is made up of 14 amino acids. Here the CDR3 DNA reads TGTGCCAGCAGTTTGTTGGGGGCCCGGGAGACCCAGTACTTC. Translating it yields CASSLLGARETQYF.

The CDR3 here is CASRSPGDRGTRRDGYTF. As DNA, the CDR3 is TGTGCCAGCAGGTCCCCGGGGGACAGGGGGACTCGTAGGGATGGCTACACCTTC. The gene calls are TRBV7-9 and TRBJ1-2; 11 nucleotides align to TRBD1. Trimming at V came to 6 bases and at J to 6 bases, leaving 18 bases not matched to a gene. The CDR3 covers 18 residues. CDR1 is SEHNR, CDR2 FQNEAQ, per germline (reference sequence).